The 8 T cell receptor beta chains reported below all come from one sample, sequenced in a study of cytomegalovirus exposure and HLA in healthy donors listed by TCRdb under 2017. The library came from the immunoSEQ multiplex PCR assay. The multiplex PCR relied on a mix of 60 forward primers for TCR Vbeta segments and 13 reverse primers for TCR Jbeta segments. This is the immuneACCESS table as TCRdb keeps it, with only in-frame sequences that have V and J called. A part of the clones is gone; compared with another copy, unresolved V genes explain less than half, and the rest is unexplained. The sample yields about 190,000 clones; 77% were counted once. The ten largest clonotypes hold 2.1% of the sample. Material for sequencing was PBMCs. These TCRs come from a woman aged 30 to 39 in good health and CMV-seropositive.

The chain couples TRBV5-1 to TRBJ2-2; TRBD1 matches at 8 bases. The V and J ends lost 3 bases and 2 bases, in that order; junction bases with no gene match: 6. The germline gives CDR1 SGHRS, CDR2 YFSETQ. The CDR3 contains 16 residues. The CDR3 reads CASSSLGQGNTGELFF. As DNA, the CDR3 is TGCGCCAGCAGCTCACTCGGACAGGGAAACACCGGGGAGCTGTTTTTT.

This chain links TRBV7-8 with TRBJ1-5, with no clear D. The CDR3 covers 12 residues. V gave up 5 bases and J gave up 8 bases, with 10 bases separating them. Per germline, CDR1 SGHVS and CDR2 FQNEAQ. CDR3 DNA sequence: TGTGCCAGCAGCATGGACTCGAAGCCCCAGCATTTT. Amino acids: CASSMDSKPQHF.

The chain employs TRBV6-6 and TRBJ2-7, with D tentatively TRBD2 (6 bases). Germline loops: CDR1 MNHNY, CDR2 SVGAGI (reference sequence). CDR3 length: 14 residues. V lost 6 bases to trimming and J lost 6 bases, with 18 bases between them. CDR3 DNA sequence: TGTGCCAGCAGAGGGGTGGCGGGGCAGCGCGAGCAGTACTTC. The encoded protein is CASRGVAGQREQYF.

The gene calls are TRBV10-3 and TRBJ1-1; 10 bases align to TRBD1. The CDR3 is 17 residues long. The germline V gene has CDR1 ENHRY and CDR2 SYGVKD. V lost 3 bases to trimming and J lost 3 bases; unmatched junction nucleotides: 10. Written as DNA, the CDR3 is TGTGCCATCAGTGATGCGGACAGGGGGATATCGGACACTGAAGCTTTCTTT. It codes for CAISDADRGISDTEAFF.

The chain has TRBV7-6 and TRBJ2-2, with TRBD1 matching 8 bases. CDR3 length equals 16 residues. CDR1 and CDR2 (germline): SGHVS, FNYEAQ. The ends lost 3 bases at V and 5 bases at J; junction bases unmatched: 8. The CDR3 sequence: CASSFSPDRGTGELFF. The CDR3 bases are TGTGCCAGCAGCTTCAGCCCCGACAGGGGTACCGGGGAGCTGTTTTTT.

The chain employs TRBV6-1 and TRBJ2-6; the D is unclear. Trimming took off 1 base at V and 0 bases at J, with 7 bases between the two ends. This CDR3 region has 16 residues. Germline assignment: CDR1 MNHNS and CDR2 SASEGT. In DNA form, the CDR3 reads TGTGCCAGCAGTGAAGGACACCCCTCTGGGGCCAACGTCCTGACTTTC. Amino acid sequence: CASSEGHPSGANVLTF.

The chain uses TRBV6-8 and TRBJ2-7, with D possibly matching TRBD1 (6 bases). The germline gives CDR1 MNHGY, CDR2 SAAAGT. The CDR3 has 14 amino acids. Trimming shortened V by 4 bases and J by 0 bases, and 10 bases separated the two germline ends. The CDR3 here is CASSSRDNSYEQYF. CDR3 in DNA: TGTGCCAGCAGTTCCCGGGACAACTCCTACGAGCAGTACTTC.

This chain joins TRBV5-4 and TRBJ1-4, with TRBD1 as a possible D gene (6 bases). The CDR3 totals 14 residues. V was clipped by 4 bases and J by 6 bases, with 13 bases between them. From germline, CDR1 is SGHNT and CDR2 YYREEE (reference sequence). CDR3 in amino acids: CASSPSTGYEKLFF. The CDR3 bases are TGTGCCAGCAGCCCATCAACAGGGTATGAAAAACTGTTTTTT.